Following are 7 T cell receptor beta chains from one sample sequenced in a study of CXCR3-negative and CXCR3-positive naive CD8 T cells. The authors prepared UMI-labeled TRB cDNA libraries by 5' RACE. No DNA is given; TCRdb re-called the 5' RACE reads and lists each CDR3 protein once. Its table lists 70,000 to 100,000 distinct CDR3 sequences. The sequenced sample was naive CXCR3- CD8+ T cells from blood. Subset noted: CD45RO-CCR7+CD27+CD95- naive CD8+ T cells lacking CXCR3 (TNR3-). The receptors were sampled from a human donor in good health. Some clones in this sample may be carry-over from other donors' samples.

The chain carries TRBV7-6 and TRBJ2-7. The CDR3 is made up of 11 amino acids. CDR1 SGHVS and CDR2 FNYEAQ come from the germline V gene. CDR3 residues: CASSAGLQKYF.

The chain carries TRBV7-8 and TRBJ1-5; the D call from TCRdb, TRBD1, cannot be confirmed without DNA. In germline, CDR1 is SGHVS, CDR2 FQNEAQ. The CDR3 length is 17 residues. The CDR3 region is CASSLAQTGNANQPQHF.

This sequence joins TRBV15 and TRBJ1-1. Looked up from germline, CDR1 is LNHNV and CDR2 is YYDKDF (reference sequence). CDR3 length: 16 residues. The CDR3 reads CATSGDRAFMNTEAFF.

The chain has TRBV4-3 and TRBJ2-7; the TCRdb call, TRBD2, lacks DNA for checking. Looked up from germline, CDR1 is LGHNA and CDR2 is YSLEER. CDR3 length equals 15 residues. The CDR3 sequence: CASSQDRTLVYEQYF.

This chain joins TRBV20-1 and TRBJ2-7; TCRdb lists TRBD2, though no DNA is available to test this call. CDR3 length: 13 amino acids. Germline V gene data show CDR1 as DFQATT and CDR2 as SNEGSKA (reference sequence). The CDR3 sequence is CSARSGLDNEQYF.

The chain is built from TRBV29-1 and TRBJ1-2; the TCRdb call, TRBD1, lacks DNA for checking. CDR1 is SQVTM and CDR2 is ANQGSEA in the germline V gene. CDR3 size: 15 residues. The chain's CDR3 is CSVGGGLYSLSGYTF.

The chain links TRBV20-1 to TRBJ2-7; TCRdb calls TRBD2, which cannot be checked without DNA. Germline CDR1 DFQATT, CDR2 SNEGSKA (reference sequence). This CDR3 comprises 13 residues. This CDR3 reads CSALGTGRYEQYF.